The next 19 T cell receptor beta chains were all read from a single sample in a study of shared clonotypes between healthy human individuals. Profiled with immunoSEQ multiplex PCR; TCRdb holds only in-frame clones, not every one. The data show some 530,000 clones, around four fifths seen once. Sequenced sample: PBMCs. The origin of the receptors is a woman between 40 and 50 years old in good health. Some clones in this sample may be carry-over from other donors' samples.

This clone came up many times. The CDR3 region has the DNA TGTGCCAGCAGTGAATATGGGGGCTTATACGAGCAGTACTTC. It yields the protein CASSEYGGLYEQYF. The chain recombines TRBV2 with TRBJ2-7, with D possibly matching TRBD1 (6 bases). Trimming took off 2 bases at V and 4 bases at J, with 12 bases between the two ends. This CDR3 comprises 14 residues. Germline values: CDR1 SNHLY, CDR2 FYNNEI.

This clone was found many times. This chain uses TRBV6-6 with TRBJ2-7; 10 bases agree with TRBD1. Losses at the gene ends were 6 bases for V and 2 bases for J; bases not matched to a gene: 4. CDR1 and CDR2 (germline): MNHNY, SVGAGI (reference sequence). There are 14 residues in the CDR3. The CDR3 coding sequence is TGTGCCAGCAGATCCGACAGGGGGCCCTACGAGCAGTACTTC. Amino acid sequence: CASRSDRGPYEQYF.

V gene TRBV23-1 combines with J gene TRBJ2-5; 9 positions match TRBD1. TRBV23-1 is known as an ORF, though its function is uncertain. There are 17 residues in the CDR3. J lost 0 bases, V lost 2 bases, and 7 bases had no gene match. DNA for the CDR3: TGCGCCAGCAGTCAAGGGACAGGGAAACGGTACCAAGAGACCCAGTACTTC. The encoded protein is CASSQGTGKRYQETQYF.

This clone was observed at least ten times. The V and J genes are TRBV28 and TRBJ1-4; D gene unclear. This CDR3 has 15 residues. Between the trimmed V and J ends, which lost 6 bases and 6 bases, there was a span of 17 bases. Germline values: CDR1 MDHEN, CDR2 SYDVKM. In DNA, the CDR3 is TGTGCCAGCAGAGCTCTGGGGTTGAGAGATGAAAAACTGTTTTTT. Encoded protein: CASRALGLRDEKLFF.

This clone has a count of ten or more. This sequence joins TRBV6-4 and TRBJ2-3; D might be TRBD1 or TRBD2, each matching 6 bases. The V gene lost 0 bases and the J gene lost 4 bases, with 8 bases spanning the gap. Germline V CDR1 and CDR2: MRHNA, SNTAGT. This CDR3 has 14 residues. The CDR3 DNA reads as TGTGCCAGCAGTGACTCCGGGGGCGCAGATACGCAGTATTTT. Protein product: CASSDSGGADTQYF.

This clone was seen a single time. CDR3 coding DNA: TGCGCCAGCAGCCGCGGCGGGACTAGCGGGAGGAGCTCCTACAATGAGCAGTTCTTC. This translates into CASSRGGTSGRSSYNEQFF. This chain connects TRBV5-1 to TRBJ2-1; 15 bases map to TRBD2. The V gene's germline CDR1 is SGHRS and CDR2 YFSETQ. The CDR3 loop spans 19 amino acids. The trim removed 4 bases at V and 0 bases at J, leaving 8 bases unmatched.

This clone was seen only a few times. The chain links TRBV9 to TRBJ2-1, with 8 bases fitting TRBD2. V gave up 4 bases and J gave up 4 bases; unmatched junction bases: 7. The CDR3 spans 15 residues. Looked up from germline, CDR1 is SGDLS and CDR2 is YYNGEE. CDR3 nucleotides: TGTGCCAGCAGCCTCATCGGCGGGGGGTACAATGAGCAGTTCTTC. Its translation is CASSLIGGGYNEQFF. The variable domain in full, completed from reference TRBV9 and TRBJ2-1, reads DSGVTQTPKHLITATGQRVTLRCSPRSGDLSVYWYQQSLDQGLQFLIQYYNGEERAKGNILERFSAQQFPDLHSELNLSSLELGDSALYFCASSLIGGGYNEQFFGPGTRLTVL.

This clone has just one count. This rearrangement joins TRBV19 to TRBJ1-2; TRBD1 aligns across 7 bases. The CDR3 spans 12 residues. V shed 7 bases, J shed 7 bases, and the junction held 6 bases outside the gene matches. Per germline, CDR1 LNHDA and CDR2 SQIVND (reference sequence). The CDR3 coding sequence is TGTGCCAGTAATTTAGGGACAGCTGGCTACACCTTC. Translation: CASNLGTAGYTF.

This clone occurred once. This sequence joins TRBV5-8 and TRBJ1-2; tentative D call: TRBD1 (6 bases). Germline V gene lookup returns CDR1 SGHTS and CDR2 YDEGEE. V dropped 2 bases and J dropped 4 bases, with 9 bases sitting between them. This CDR3 has 13 amino acids. The CDR3 sequence is CASSFLQGYGYTF. Written as DNA, the CDR3 is TGTGCCAGCAGCTTCTTACAGGGCTATGGCTACACCTTC.

The rearrangement uses TRBV18 and TRBJ2-1; 8 bases match TRBD1. The germline V gene encodes CDR1 KGHSH and CDR2 LQKENI. The junction had 17 bases not matched to a gene; V was cut back by 4 bases and J by 6 bases. This CDR3 comprises 18 residues. The CDR3: CASSQAQGGTGVGNEQFF. The CDR3 nucleotides are TGTGCCAGCTCACAAGCCCAAGGAGGGACAGGAGTGGGCAATGAGCAGTTCTTC.

The genes are TRBV5-5 and TRBJ2-2; D is perhaps TRBD1 (6 bases). V lost 4 bases and J 5 bases, leaving 18 bases between the germline ends. The CDR3 sequence is 16 residues long. Per the germline V gene, CDR1 is SGHKS and CDR2 is YYEKEE (reference sequence). The CDR3 bases are TGTGCCAGCAGCACGACAGGAATACTAGGGACCGGGGAGCTGTTTTTT. This codes for CASSTTGILGTGELFF. The full variable domain, rest sourced from reference TRBV5-5 and TRBJ2-2, is DAGVTQSPTHLIKTRGQQVTLRCSPISGHKSVSWYQQVLGQGPQFIFQYYEKEERGRGNFPDRFSARQFPNYSSELNVNALLLGDSALYLCASSTTGILGTGELFFGEGSRLTVL.

The V and J genes are TRBV27 and TRBJ2-4; no clear D. The CDR3 is 14 residues long. With 4 bases removed from V and 1 base from J, the gap between germline ends came to 8 bases. Germline values: CDR1 MNHEY, CDR2 SMNVEV (reference sequence). The CDR3 protein is CASSSLRAKNIQYF. CDR3 nucleotides: TGTGCCAGCAGTTCTCTCAGGGCCAAAAACATTCAGTACTTC.

This clone has just one count. The rearrangement links TRBV7-2 to TRBJ2-2; D is possibly TRBD1 (5 bases). Trimming pared 5 bases from V and 8 bases from J, leaving 15 bases between. The CDR3 totals 14 residues. Germline CDR1 reads SGHTA; CDR2 reads FQGNSA. DNA of the CDR3: TGTGCCAGCAGCCCACAAAGGGGTTTGGGGGAGCTGTTTTTT. Protein sequence: CASSPQRGLGELFF.

V gene TRBV5-1 combines with J gene TRBJ2-5; TRBD2 aligns across 11 bases. The J segment lost 1 base and the V segment lost 0 bases, leaving 5 bases of the junction unmatched. This CDR3 is built from 17 residues. Germline V gene sequence: CDR1 SGHRS, CDR2 YFSETQ. CDR3 DNA sequence: TGCGCCAGCAGCTTGGGGGCGCTAGCGGGAGGCCAAGAGACCCAGTACTTC. This codes for CASSLGALAGGQETQYF. Full variable domain (rest looked up from reference TRBV5-1 and TRBJ2-5): KAGVTQTPRYLIKTRGQQVTLSCSPISGHRSVSWYQQTPGQGLQFLFEYFSETQRNKGNFPGRFSGRQFSNSRSEMNVSTLELGDSALYLCASSLGALAGGQETQYFGPGTRLLVL.

The genes are TRBV10-3 and TRBJ2-5; D not certain. Germline-derived CDR1 and CDR2 are ENHRY and SYGVKD. V was trimmed by 2 bases and J by 1 base, leaving 5 bases between them. This CDR3 region has 13 residues. The chain's CDR3 is CAISEQTQETQYF. In DNA form, the CDR3 reads TGTGCCATCAGTGAGCAGACCCAAGAGACCCAGTACTTC.

The CDR3 spells CAISEWGARAETEAFF. In DNA, the CDR3 is TGTGCCATCAGTGAGTGGGGGGCCAGGGCGGAGACTGAAGCTTTCTTT. This chain links TRBV10-3 with TRBJ1-1; perhaps TRBD1 as D (6 bases). The V end lost 1 base, the J end lost 5 bases, and 17 bases lay between the germline ends. CDR3 length: 16 amino acids. Germline CDR1 ENHRY, CDR2 SYGVKD.

The V and J genes are TRBV19 and TRBJ1-1; D remains ambiguous. Trimming cost V 6 bases and J 5 bases, with 13 bases left between them. The CDR3 loop spans 13 amino acids. Germline assignment: CDR1 LNHDA and CDR2 SQIVND (reference sequence). CDR3 coding DNA: TGTGCCAGTAGCCCCGGGGTAACGACTGAAGCTTTCTTT. Translation gives CASSPGVTTEAFF. Based on the CDR3 plus reference TRBV19 and TRBJ1-1, the full variable domain is DGGITQSPKYLFRKEGQNVTLSCEQNLNHDAMYWYRQDPGQGLRLIYYSQIVNDFQKGDIAEGYSVSREKKESFPLTVTSAQKNPTAFYLCASSPGVTTEAFFGQGTRLTVV.

This chain links TRBV5-6 with TRBJ1-1; D is ambiguous. CDR1 SGHDT and CDR2 YYEEEE come from the germline V gene. Trimming took 0 bases from V and 2 from J, leaving 11 bases between them. The CDR3 has 15 amino acids. CDR3 loop: CASSLEGWGNTEAFF. CDR3 bases: TGTGCCAGCAGCTTGGAAGGTTGGGGAAACACTGAAGCTTTCTTT.

V and J are TRBV18 and TRBJ1-5; TRBD1 matches 7 bases. Germline V gene data show CDR1 as KGHSH and CDR2 as LQKENI. This CDR3 comprises 15 residues. V was pared by 6 bases and J by 5 bases, with 10 bases of the junction left unmatched. CDR3 region: CASSPNRGLDQPQHF. Here the CDR3 DNA reads TGTGCCAGCTCCCCAAACAGGGGTTTGGATCAGCCCCAGCATTTT.